This is a list of T cell receptor beta chains from one sample in a study of neurological immune-mediated disorders. One entry per CDR3 protein, called by TCRdb with MiXCR from the 5' RACE reads. The sample lists tens of thousands of distinct CDR3 sequences; 3% to 4.5% were seen once. The sequenced sample consisted of PBMCs. The receptor source for this set is a young man with multiple sclerosis. Each CDR3 is given with its conserved first and last residue.

cdr3_aa: CASSSSLAGDPDTQYF
v_call: TRBV9

cdr3_aa: CSAPRGSPNEKYF
v_call: TRBV20-1

cdr3_aa: CASSPGLAQNEQFF
v_call: TRBV18

cdr3_aa: CAIAGLNQETQYF
v_call: TRBV10-3

cdr3_aa: CASSYGTGSYEQYF
v_call: TRBV5-1

cdr3_aa: CATSSGLYEQYF
v_call: TRBV15

cdr3_aa: CASSLWKDYNQPQHF
v_call: TRBV7-8

cdr3_aa: CASSLGQAGGHQETQYF
v_call: TRBV5-1

cdr3_aa: CASSQDGGGALEQFF
v_call: TRBV4-1

cdr3_aa: CASSLAGREKLFF
v_call: TRBV11-2

cdr3_aa: CASSPRGPGANQPQHF
v_call: TRBV2

cdr3_aa: CAWATSRPNTDTQYF
v_call: TRBV30

cdr3_aa: CASSPRTFTDTQYF
v_call: TRBV12-3/TRBV12-4

cdr3_aa: CASSARRQVTYEQYF
v_call: TRBV5-6

cdr3_aa: CASSLSRASGRSGEQFF
v_call: TRBV11-1

cdr3_aa: CASSAVIPQGSNQPQHF
v_call: TRBV27

cdr3_aa: CASSLTGIGEQYF
v_call: TRBV11-3

cdr3_aa: CASSIGTGLYEQYF
v_call: TRBV5-1

cdr3_aa: CSGTPVNTEAFF
v_call: TRBV29-1

cdr3_aa: CSARPGGQTYEQYF
v_call: TRBV20-1

cdr3_aa: CASSPRDFYNEQFF
v_call: TRBV5-1

cdr3_aa: CASSLKQPQHF
v_call: TRBV27